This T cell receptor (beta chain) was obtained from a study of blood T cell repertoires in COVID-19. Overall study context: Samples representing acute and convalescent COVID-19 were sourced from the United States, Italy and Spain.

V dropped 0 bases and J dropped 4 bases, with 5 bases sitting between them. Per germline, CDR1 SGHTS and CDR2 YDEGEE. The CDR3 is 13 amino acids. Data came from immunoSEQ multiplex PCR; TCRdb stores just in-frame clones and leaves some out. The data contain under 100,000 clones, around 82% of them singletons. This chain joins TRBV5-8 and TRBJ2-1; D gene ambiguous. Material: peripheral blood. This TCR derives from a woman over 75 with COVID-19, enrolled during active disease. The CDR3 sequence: CASSLGQYNEQFF. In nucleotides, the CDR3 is TGTGCCAGCAGCTTGGGGCAGTACAATGAGCAGTTCTTC.